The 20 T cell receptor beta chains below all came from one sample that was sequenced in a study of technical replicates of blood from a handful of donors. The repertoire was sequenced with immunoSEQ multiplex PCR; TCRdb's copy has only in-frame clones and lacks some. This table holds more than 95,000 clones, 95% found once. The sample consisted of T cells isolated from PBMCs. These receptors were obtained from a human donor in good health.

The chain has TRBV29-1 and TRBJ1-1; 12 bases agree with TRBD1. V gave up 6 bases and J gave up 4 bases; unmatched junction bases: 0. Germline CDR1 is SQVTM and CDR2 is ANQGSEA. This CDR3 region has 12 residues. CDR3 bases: TGCAGCGTGGGACAGGGGGCCACTGAAGCTTTCTTT. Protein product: CSVGQGATEAFF.

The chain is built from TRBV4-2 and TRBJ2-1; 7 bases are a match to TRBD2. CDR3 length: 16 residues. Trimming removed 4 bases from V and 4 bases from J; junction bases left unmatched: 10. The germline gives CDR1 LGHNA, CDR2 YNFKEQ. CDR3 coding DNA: TGTGCCAGCAGCCTCTTGGCGGGAGTGGGTTACAATGAGCAGTTCTTC. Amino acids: CASSLLAGVGYNEQFF.

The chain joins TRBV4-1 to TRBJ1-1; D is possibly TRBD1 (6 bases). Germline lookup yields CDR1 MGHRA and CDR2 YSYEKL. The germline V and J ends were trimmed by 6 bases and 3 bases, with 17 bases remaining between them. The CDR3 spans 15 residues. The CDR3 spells CASRSKEGGYTEAFF. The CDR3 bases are TGCGCCAGCAGGTCCAAGGAGGGGGGGTACACTGAAGCTTTCTTT.

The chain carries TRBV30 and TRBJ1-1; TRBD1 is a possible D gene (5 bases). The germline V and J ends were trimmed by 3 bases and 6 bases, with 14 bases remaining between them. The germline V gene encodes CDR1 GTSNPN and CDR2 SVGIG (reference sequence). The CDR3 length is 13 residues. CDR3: CAWRGGIGAEAFF. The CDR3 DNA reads TGTGCCTGGAGGGGGGGGATAGGGGCTGAAGCTTTCTTT.

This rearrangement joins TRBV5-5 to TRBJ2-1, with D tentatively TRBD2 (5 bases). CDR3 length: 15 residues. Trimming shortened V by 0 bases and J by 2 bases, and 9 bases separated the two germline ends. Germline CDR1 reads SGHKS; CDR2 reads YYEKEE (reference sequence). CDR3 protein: CASSLEEVPYNEQFF. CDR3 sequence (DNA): TGTGCCAGCAGCTTGGAGGAGGTGCCCTACAATGAGCAGTTCTTC.

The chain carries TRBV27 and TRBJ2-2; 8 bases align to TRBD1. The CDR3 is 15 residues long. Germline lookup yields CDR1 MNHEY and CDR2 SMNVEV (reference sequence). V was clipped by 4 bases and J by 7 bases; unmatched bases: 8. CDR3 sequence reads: CASSYRQGAGGELFF. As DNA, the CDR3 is TGTGCCAGCAGTTATCGTCAGGGGGCCGGCGGGGAGCTGTTTTTT.

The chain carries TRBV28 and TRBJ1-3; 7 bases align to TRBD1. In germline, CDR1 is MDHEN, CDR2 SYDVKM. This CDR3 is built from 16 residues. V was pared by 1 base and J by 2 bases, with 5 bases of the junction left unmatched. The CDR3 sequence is CASSLFGGQAGNTIYF. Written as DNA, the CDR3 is TGTGCCAGCAGTTTATTCGGTGGACAGGCTGGAAACACCATATATTTT.

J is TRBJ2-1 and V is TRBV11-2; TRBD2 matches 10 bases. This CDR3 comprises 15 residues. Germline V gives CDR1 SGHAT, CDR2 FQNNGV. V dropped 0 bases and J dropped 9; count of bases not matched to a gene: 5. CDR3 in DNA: TGTGCCAGCAGCTTAGATCTACTAGCGGGAATTGAGCAGTTCTTC. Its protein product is CASSLDLLAGIEQFF.

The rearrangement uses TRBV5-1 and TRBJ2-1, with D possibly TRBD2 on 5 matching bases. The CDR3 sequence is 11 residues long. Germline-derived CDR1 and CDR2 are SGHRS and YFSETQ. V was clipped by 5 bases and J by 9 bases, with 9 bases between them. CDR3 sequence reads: CASRYSVEQFF. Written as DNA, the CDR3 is TGCGCCAGCAGGTATAGCGTTGAGCAGTTCTTC.

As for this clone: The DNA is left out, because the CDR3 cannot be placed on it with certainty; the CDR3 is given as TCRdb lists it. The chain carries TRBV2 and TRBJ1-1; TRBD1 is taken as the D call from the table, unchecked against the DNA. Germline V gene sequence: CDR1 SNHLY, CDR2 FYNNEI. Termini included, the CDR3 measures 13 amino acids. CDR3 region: CASILGSVNEAFF.

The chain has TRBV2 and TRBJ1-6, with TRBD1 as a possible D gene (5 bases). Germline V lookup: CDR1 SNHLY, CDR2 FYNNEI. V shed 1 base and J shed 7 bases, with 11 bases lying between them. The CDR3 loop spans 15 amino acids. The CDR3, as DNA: TGTGCCAGCAGTGAAGATGCGAGACAGAATTCACCCCTCCACTTT. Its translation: CASSEDARQNSPLHF.

CDR3 in DNA: TGTGCCAGCAGGGGGACTAGCGGGGGGTACAATGAGCAGTTCTTC. It codes for CASRGTSGGYNEQFF. The chain employs TRBV6-4 and TRBJ2-1; TRBD2 matches at 15 bases. The V gene end was trimmed by 6 bases and the J gene end by 4 bases; junction bases not matched to a gene: 1. CDR1 MRHNA and CDR2 SNTAGT come from the germline V gene. This CDR3 region has 15 residues.

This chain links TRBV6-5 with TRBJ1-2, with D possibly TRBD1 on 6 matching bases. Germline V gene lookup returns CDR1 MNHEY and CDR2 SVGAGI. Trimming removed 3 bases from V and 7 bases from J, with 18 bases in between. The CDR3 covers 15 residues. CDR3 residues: CASSYVGNRDRGYTF. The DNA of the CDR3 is TGTGCCAGCAGTTATGTCGGGAACAGGGACCGTGGCTACACCTTC.

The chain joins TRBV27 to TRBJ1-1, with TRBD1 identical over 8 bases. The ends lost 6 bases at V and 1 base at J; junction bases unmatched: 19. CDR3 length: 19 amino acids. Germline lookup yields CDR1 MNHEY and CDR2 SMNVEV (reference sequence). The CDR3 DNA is TGTGCCAGCAGATCTTATACTAGGACAGGGACGGGAGGGAACACTGAAGCTTTCTTT. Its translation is CASRSYTRTGTGGNTEAFF.

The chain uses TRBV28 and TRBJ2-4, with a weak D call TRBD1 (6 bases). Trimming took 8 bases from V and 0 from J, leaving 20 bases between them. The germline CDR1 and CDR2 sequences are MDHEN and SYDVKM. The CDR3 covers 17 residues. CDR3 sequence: CASLPHTGILAKNIQYF. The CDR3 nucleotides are TGTGCCAGCCTCCCCCACACAGGGATCTTAGCCAAAAACATTCAGTACTTC.

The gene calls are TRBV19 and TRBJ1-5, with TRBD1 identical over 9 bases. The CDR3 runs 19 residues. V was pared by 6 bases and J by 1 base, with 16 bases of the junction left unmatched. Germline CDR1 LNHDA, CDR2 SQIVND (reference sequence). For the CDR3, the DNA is TGTGCCAGTAGCGGTTCCGGGACAGGGTTCGCGGGGAGCAATCAGCCCCAGCATTTT. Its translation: CASSGSGTGFAGSNQPQHF.

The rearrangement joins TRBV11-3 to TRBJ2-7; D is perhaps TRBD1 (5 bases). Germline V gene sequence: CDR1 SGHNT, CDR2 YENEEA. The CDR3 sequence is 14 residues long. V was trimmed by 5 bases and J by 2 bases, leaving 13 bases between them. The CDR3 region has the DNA TGTGCCAGCAGCGAAGGGGCAATTGCCTACGAGCAGTACTTC. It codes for CASSEGAIAYEQYF.

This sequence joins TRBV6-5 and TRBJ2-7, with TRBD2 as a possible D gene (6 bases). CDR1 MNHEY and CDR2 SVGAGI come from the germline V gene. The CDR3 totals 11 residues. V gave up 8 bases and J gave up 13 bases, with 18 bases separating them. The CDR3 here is CASGYLGTSYF. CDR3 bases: TGTGCCAGCGGCTATCTCGGGACTTCTTACTTC.

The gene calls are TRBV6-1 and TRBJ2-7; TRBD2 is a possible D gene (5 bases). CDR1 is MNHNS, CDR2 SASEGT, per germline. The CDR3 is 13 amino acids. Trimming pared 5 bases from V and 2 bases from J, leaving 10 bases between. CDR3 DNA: TGTGCCAGCAGTCACACGAGGGCCTACGAGCAGTACTTC. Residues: CASSHTRAYEQYF.

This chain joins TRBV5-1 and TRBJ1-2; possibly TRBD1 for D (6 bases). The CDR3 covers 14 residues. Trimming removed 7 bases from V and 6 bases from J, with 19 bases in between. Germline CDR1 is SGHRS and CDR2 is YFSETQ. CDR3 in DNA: TGCGCCAGCCTTACCCCGGACAGTCCGAATGGCTACACCTTC. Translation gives CASLTPDSPNGYTF.